This TCR beta chain was recovered during a study of somatic mutations in cytotoxic T cells in rheumatoid arthritis. Some clones are missing from TCRdb's copy, which holds only in-frame ones; the method was immunoSEQ multiplex PCR. The table records some 10,000 clones, over 65% of them present only once. Trimming took 5 bases from V and 4 from J; bases not matched to a gene: 20. This CDR3 spans 19 amino acids. From germline, CDR1 is MDHEN and CDR2 SYDVKM. The V and J genes are TRBV28 and TRBJ1-2; TRBD1 matches at 9 bases. This TCR was recovered from a man in his sixties in good health. The sequenced material came from CD8+ T cells sorted from blood. CDR3 bases: TGTGCCAGCAGTCCCGGGACAGGGAGGGATCCTCGTCGTGGCTATGGCTACACCTTC. Protein: CASSPGTGRDPRRGYGYTF.